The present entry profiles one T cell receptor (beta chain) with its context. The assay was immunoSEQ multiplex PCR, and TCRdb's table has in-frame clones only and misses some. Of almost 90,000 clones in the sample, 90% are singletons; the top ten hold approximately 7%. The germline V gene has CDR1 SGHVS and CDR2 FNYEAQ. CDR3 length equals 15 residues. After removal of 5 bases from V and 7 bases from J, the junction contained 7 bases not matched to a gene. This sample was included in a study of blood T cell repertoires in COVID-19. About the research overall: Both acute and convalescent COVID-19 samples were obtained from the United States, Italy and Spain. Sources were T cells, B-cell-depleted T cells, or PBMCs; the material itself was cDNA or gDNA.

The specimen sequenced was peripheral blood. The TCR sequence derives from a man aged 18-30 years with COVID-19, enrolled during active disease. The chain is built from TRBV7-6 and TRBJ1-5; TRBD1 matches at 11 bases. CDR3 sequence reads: CASSPGTGGGQPQHF. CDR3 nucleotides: TGTGCCAGCAGCCCGGGGACAGGGGGGGGCCAGCCCCAGCATTTT.